This passage covers 8 T cell receptor beta chains from one sample sequenced in a study of blood T cell repertoires in COVID-19. Libraries were prepared by immunoSEQ multiplex PCR; TCRdb keeps only in-frame clonotypes and omits some of them. Among 50,000 or so clones, 65% to 85% were seen once, and the ten largest hold 50% to 75%. The sequencing input was peripheral blood. The receptor set was obtained from a man aged 65 to 85 with acute or convalescent COVID-19.

The genes are TRBV5-1 and TRBJ2-1; 7 bases are shared with TRBD2. The trim removed 0 bases at V and 4 bases at J, leaving 4 bases unmatched. This CDR3 comprises 15 residues. Germline-derived CDR1 and CDR2 are SGHRS and YFSETQ. CDR3 protein: CASSLAQAGYNEQFF. In DNA, the CDR3 is TGCGCCAGCAGCTTGGCCCAAGCGGGGTACAATGAGCAGTTCTTC.

This chain joins TRBV10-3 and TRBJ2-7; 8 bases align to TRBD2. Trimming cost V 10 bases and J 6 bases; bases outside gene matches: 8. The CDR3 is 12 residues long. Germline V gene sequence: CDR1 ENHRY, CDR2 SYGVKD. The CDR3 DNA reads TGTGCCACATCCCAGCGGGAGTTCGAGCAGTACTTC. This sequence encodes CATSQREFEQYF.

The J gene is TRBJ1-2, the V gene TRBV3-1 (or the pseudogene TRBV3-2), with unresolved D. This CDR3 comprises 14 residues. Trimming removed 1 base from V and 7 bases from J, with 13 bases in between. Germline V gene lookup returns CDR1 LGHDT and CDR2 YNNKEL (reference sequence). CDR3 sequence: CASSQAAGAVGYTF. The CDR3 region has the DNA TGTGCCAGCAGCCAAGCCGCAGGCGCTGTTGGCTACACCTTC.

The rearrangement joins TRBV5-4 to TRBJ2-7, with 7 bases aligning to TRBD1. Germline lookup yields CDR1 SGHNT and CDR2 YYREEE (reference sequence). CDR3 size: 14 residues. The V and J ends lost 4 bases and 3 bases, in that order; junction bases with no gene match: 7. The CDR3 region has the DNA TGTGCCAGCAGCGTCAGGGACAGTCTCTACGAGCAGTACTTC. It codes for CASSVRDSLYEQYF.

This clone is termed medium-sized. This chain uses TRBV5-1 with TRBJ1-2, with 7 bases aligning to TRBD1. CDR1 and CDR2 (germline): SGHRS, YFSETQ. Germline trimming cut 5 bases from V and 7 bases from J; bases unmatched to any gene: 2. The CDR3 is 11 residues long. The CDR3 bases are TGCGCCAGCAGGGGGACAGTTGGCTACACCTTC. It specifies CASRGTVGYTF.

The chain links TRBV28 to TRBJ1-5; a weak D match, TRBD1 (6 bases). The germline V gene has CDR1 MDHEN and CDR2 SYDVKM. V lost 3 bases to trimming and J lost 0 bases, with 15 bases between them. The CDR3 length is 17 residues. Written as DNA, the CDR3 is TGTGCCAGCAGTTTGGTGCAGGGGCCGAATAGCAATCAGCCCCAGCATTTT. Protein sequence: CASSLVQGPNSNQPQHF.

The rearrangement links TRBV27 to TRBJ1-1, with 7 bases that match TRBD1. Germline loops: CDR1 MNHEY, CDR2 SMNVEV (reference sequence). V dropped 7 bases and J dropped 1; count of bases not matched to a gene: 9. The CDR3 runs to 15 residues. The CDR3 sequence is CASTQGGWENTEAFF. In DNA form, the CDR3 reads TGTGCCAGCACGCAGGGGGGATGGGAGAACACTGAAGCTTTCTTT.

V is TRBV5-1 and J is TRBJ1-6; D possibly corresponds to TRBD1 (5 bases). Germline loops: CDR1 SGHRS, CDR2 YFSETQ. The CDR3 extends over 14 amino acids. V lost 4 bases and J 7 bases, leaving 12 bases between the germline ends. The CDR3: CASSPQTANSPLHF. The CDR3 nucleotides read TGCGCCAGCAGCCCCCAGACAGCGAATTCACCCCTCCACTTT.